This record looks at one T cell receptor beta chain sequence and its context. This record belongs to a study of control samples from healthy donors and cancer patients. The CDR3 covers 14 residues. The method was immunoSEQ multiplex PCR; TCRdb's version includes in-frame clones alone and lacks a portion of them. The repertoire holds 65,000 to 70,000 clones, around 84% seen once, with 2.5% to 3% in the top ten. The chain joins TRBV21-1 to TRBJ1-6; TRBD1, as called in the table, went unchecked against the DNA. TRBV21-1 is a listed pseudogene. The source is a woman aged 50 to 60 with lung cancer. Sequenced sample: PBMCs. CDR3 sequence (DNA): TGTGCCAGCAGCCCCAGGGAAACCCTCTCACCCCTCCACTTT. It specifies CASSPRETLSPLHF.